Shown below are 7 T cell receptor beta chains from a single sample sequenced in a study of cytomegalovirus exposure and HLA in healthy donors. Here immunoSEQ multiplex PCR was the method, and the copy in TCRdb shows in-frame clones only, minus some. Of more than 70,000 clones in the sample, about 96% were seen once. The sequencing input was PBMCs. The receptor source for this set is a man between 18 and 29 years old in good health and CMV-seropositive.

V is TRBV14 and J is TRBJ2-1; 10 nucleotides match TRBD2. The CDR3 length is 15 residues. V lost 2 bases to trimming and J lost 2 bases; unmatched junction nucleotides: 0. The germline gives CDR1 SGHDN, CDR2 FVKESK. CDR3 sequence reads: CASSQLAGAYNEQFF. CDR3 DNA: TGTGCCAGCAGCCAACTAGCGGGAGCCTACAATGAGCAGTTCTTC. Full variable domain (remainder filled in from reference TRBV14 and TRBJ2-1): EAGVTQFPSHSVIEKGQTVTLRCDPISGHDNLYWYRRVMGKEIKFLLHFVKESKQDESGMPNNRFLAERTGGTYSTLKVQPAELEDSGVYFCASSQLAGAYNEQFFGPGTRLTVL.

This chain joins TRBV30 and TRBJ1-4; no firm D call. V dropped 2 bases and J dropped 7 bases, with 11 bases sitting between them. The CDR3 runs to 13 residues. From germline, CDR1 is GTSNPN and CDR2 SVGIG (reference sequence). CDR3: CAWSPVLREKLFF. The CDR3 bases are TGTGCCTGGAGTCCGGTTCTCCGTGAAAAACTGTTTTTT.

This clone was detected a few times. The chain carries TRBV6-5 and TRBJ1-2; perhaps TRBD1 as D (5 bases). CDR1 MNHEY and CDR2 SVGAGI come from the germline V gene. Trimming left V 4 bases short and J 6 bases short, with 12 bases between. CDR3 length: 13 amino acids. This CDR3 is CASSSRQRDGYTF. Here the CDR3 DNA reads TGTGCCAGCAGTTCAAGACAGCGCGATGGCTACACCTTC.

The chain combines TRBV6-4 with TRBJ2-2; 10 bases agree with TRBD2. The CDR3 spans 19 residues. V shed 4 bases, J shed 5 bases, and the junction held 16 bases outside the gene matches. The germline gives CDR1 MRHNA, CDR2 SNTAGT. DNA of the CDR3: TGTGCCAGCAGTGTTGTAGATTCTTTTGGACTAGCGGAGACCGGGGAGCTGTTTTTT. Translation gives CASSVVDSFGLAETGELFF.

This clone was recorded once. The chain combines TRBV27 with TRBJ2-2, with TRBD1 identical over 10 bases. There are 14 residues in the CDR3. V lost 10 bases to trimming and J lost 6 bases; unmatched junction nucleotides: 8. In germline, CDR1 is MNHEY, CDR2 SMNVEV (reference sequence). The CDR3 DNA is TGTGCCACCCGGGACAGGGGTTTGCCCGGGGAGCTGTTTTTT. Encoded protein: CATRDRGLPGELFF.

The chain employs TRBV6-1 and TRBJ2-1, with 7 bases that match TRBD2. The CDR3 extends over 13 amino acids. Germline CDR1 is MNHNS and CDR2 is SASEGT. V gave up 6 bases and J gave up 6 bases; unmatched junction bases: 5. The CDR3, as DNA: TGTGCCAGCAGGCGGGAGATAACCAATGAGCAGTTCTTC. Translated, it gives CASRREITNEQFF.

The V and J genes are TRBV10-3 and TRBJ2-2, with a possible D match to TRBD1 (6 bases). Trimming pared 9 bases from V and 8 bases from J, leaving 13 bases between. CDR3 size: 12 residues. Germline V CDR1 and CDR2: ENHRY, SYGVKD. The CDR3 loop is CAILRDRGELFF. In nucleotides, the CDR3 is TGTGCCATACTACGAGACAGGGGGGAGCTGTTTTTT.